One sample yielded the 28 T cell receptor beta chains listed below, sequenced in a study of cytomegalovirus exposure and HLA in healthy donors. The PCR made use of 60 Vbeta and 13 Jbeta primers. The method was immunoSEQ multiplex PCR; TCRdb's version includes in-frame clones alone and lacks a portion of them. Among under 200,000 clones listed, over 65% were seen once. The sample taken for sequencing was PBMCs. These receptors were obtained from a man aged 35 to 55 in good health and CMV-seropositive.

V usage is TRBV9 and J usage is TRBJ1-4, with D maybe TRBD1 (6 bases). This CDR3 is 17 amino acids long. The germline V gene has CDR1 SGDLS and CDR2 YYNGEE. V gave up 0 bases and J gave up 0 bases, with 12 bases separating them. The CDR3 loop reads CASSVASGGPTNEKLFF. The CDR3 bases are TGTGCCAGCAGCGTAGCTTCGGGGGGGCCAACTAATGAAAAACTGTTTTTT.

The gene calls are TRBV19 and TRBJ2-1; tentatively, D is TRBD1 (5 bases). Germline V gene data show CDR1 as LNHDA and CDR2 as SQIVND (reference sequence). The CDR3 is 15 residues long. V was cut by 0 bases and J by 4 bases, with 10 bases left in between. CDR3 coding DNA: TGTGCCAGTAGTATAGATGGGGCGGATTACAATGAGCAGTTCTTC. It is translated as CASSIDGADYNEQFF.

This clone turned up a few times. The chain's CDR3 is CASSLAPKKVGDYGYTF. The CDR3, as DNA: TGTGCCAGCAGCTTAGCTCCTAAGAAGGTCGGGGACTATGGCTACACCTTC. This sequence joins TRBV7-9 and TRBJ1-2; D not resolved. CDR1 SEHNR and CDR2 FQNEAQ come from the germline V gene (reference sequence). The CDR3 is 17 amino acids. Trimming stripped 0 bases from V and 3 bases from J, with 17 bases between.

The V call is TRBV5-4, the J call TRBJ2-1; 9 positions match TRBD1. Per germline, CDR1 SGHNT and CDR2 YYREEE (reference sequence). This CDR3 contains 14 residues. V gave up 5 bases and J gave up 5 bases; unmatched junction bases: 5. The CDR3 DNA sequence: TGTGCCAGCAGACCCGGGACAGGGCACAATGAGCAGTTCTTC. It yields the protein CASRPGTGHNEQFF.

The rearrangement uses TRBV7-2 and TRBJ2-3; 10 nucleotides match TRBD2. This CDR3 region has 18 residues. Germline values: CDR1 SGHTA, CDR2 FQGNSA. The V and J ends lost 1 base and 2 bases, in that order; junction bases with no gene match: 9. DNA for the CDR3: TGTGCCAGCAGCTTAGTTGGGGCTAGCGGGGGCCCCACAGATACGCAGTATTTT. The encoded protein is CASSLVGASGGPTDTQYF.

J is TRBJ2-1 and V is TRBV15; TRBD1 might be the D (5 bases). The CDR3 is 14 amino acids. Germline lookup yields CDR1 LNHNV and CDR2 YYDKDF (reference sequence). The V and J ends lost 2 bases and 10 bases respectively, with 15 bases between them. In DNA form, the CDR3 reads TGTGCCACCAGCAGATCTCTCCTAGGGGCGGAGCAGTTCTTC. Protein: CATSRSLLGAEQFF.

The genes are TRBV29-1 and TRBJ1-1, with unresolved D. The CDR3 has 12 residues. Per the germline V gene, CDR1 is SQVTM and CDR2 is ANQGSEA. Between the trimmed V and J ends, which lost 1 base and 7 bases, there was a span of 10 bases. In DNA form, the CDR3 reads TGCAGCGTTGAAGGAGATTTTGGTGAAGCTTTCTTT. Encoded protein: CSVEGDFGEAFF.

V is TRBV2 and J is TRBJ2-7; TRBD2 aligns across 9 bases. Germline lookup yields CDR1 SNHLY and CDR2 FYNNEI. The CDR3 length is 16 residues. Trimming took 6 bases from V and 2 from J; bases not matched to a gene: 11. CDR3 in amino acids: CASSRGLAGDPYEQYF. DNA of the CDR3: TGTGCCAGCAGCCGCGGGTTAGCGGGAGATCCCTACGAGCAGTACTTC.

This clone was recorded only once. This sequence joins TRBV9 and TRBJ2-7; TRBD1 matches 8 bases. This CDR3 contains 18 residues. With 1 base clipped from V and 1 base from J, the junction kept 13 bases outside the gene matches. Germline V gives CDR1 SGDLS, CDR2 YYNGEE. DNA of the CDR3: TGTGCCAGCAGCGTAATCGTTGCCAAAGGACAGGGTTCCTACGAGCAGTACTTC. Translated: CASSVIVAKGQGSYEQYF.

This clone has more than one count but fewer than ten. This rearrangement joins TRBV4-3 to TRBJ2-6, with TRBD1 as a possible D gene (6 bases). V lost 1 base to trimming and J lost 0 bases, with 7 bases between them. The germline gives CDR1 LGHNA, CDR2 YSLEER. The CDR3 runs to 16 residues. CDR3 nucleotide sequence: TGCGCCAGCAGCCAAGGGGGGCCCTCTGGGGCCAACGTCCTGACTTTC. Protein sequence: CASSQGGPSGANVLTF.

The chain links TRBV5-3 to TRBJ2-3; 7 bases fit TRBD2. TRBV5-3 is filed as an ORF, its function uncertain. This CDR3 is 16 amino acids long. Germline trimming cut 4 bases from V and 6 bases from J; bases unmatched to any gene: 14. The CDR3 reads CARSPRASGPGDTQYF. The CDR3 DNA follows: TGTGCCAGAAGCCCTAGGGCTAGCGGACCTGGGGATACGCAGTATTTT.

The genes are TRBV27 and TRBJ1-4; D might be TRBD1 (5 bases). V dropped 2 bases and J dropped 2 bases, with 9 bases sitting between them. This CDR3 is built from 15 residues. Germline loops: CDR1 MNHEY, CDR2 SMNVEV (reference sequence). In DNA form, the CDR3 reads TGTGCCAGCAGTTTAAGGGGCCGCACTAATGAAAAACTGTTTTTT. Translating it yields CASSLRGRTNEKLFF.

This chain links TRBV5-6 with TRBJ2-1; 7 bases are shared with TRBD2. The V and J ends lost 3 bases and 3 bases, in that order; junction bases with no gene match: 6. Germline V gene data show CDR1 as SGHDT and CDR2 as YYEEEE. The CDR3 is 15 amino acids. The CDR3 nucleotides read TGTGCCAGCAGCTACGCTAGCGGCCTCTACAATGAGCAGTTCTTC. This gives the protein CASSYASGLYNEQFF.

The V call is TRBV19, the J call TRBJ2-1, with D maybe TRBD2 (5 bases). The CDR3 has 14 residues. The V end was cut by 10 bases, the J end by 7 bases, with 20 bases between. Per the germline V gene, CDR1 is LNHDA and CDR2 is SQIVND (reference sequence). The CDR3 bases are TGTGCCACCGAGAGGGTTCCGGGGTCAAATGAGCAGTTCTTC. This codes for CATERVPGSNEQFF.

V gene TRBV27 combines with J gene TRBJ1-1; 7 bases line up with TRBD1. Trimming at V came to 4 bases and at J to 3 bases, leaving 5 bases not matched to a gene. The CDR3 is 14 residues long. Germline CDR1 reads MNHEY; CDR2 reads SMNVEV (reference sequence). CDR3 protein: CASSYAGGDTEAFF. Written as DNA, the CDR3 is TGTGCCAGCAGTTACGCAGGGGGAGACACTGAAGCTTTCTTT.

J is TRBJ2-1 and V is TRBV29-1; D is ambiguous. Trimming pared 3 bases from V and 0 bases from J, leaving 9 bases between. CDR3 length: 14 amino acids. Germline lookup yields CDR1 SQVTM and CDR2 ANQGSEA. The CDR3 loop reads CSVDLSSSYNEQFF. The CDR3 DNA sequence: TGCAGCGTTGACCTTTCGAGCTCCTACAATGAGCAGTTCTTC.

This sequence joins TRBV6-5 and TRBJ2-1; TRBD2 matches at 13 bases. This CDR3 has 15 residues. J gave up 7 bases and V 7 bases, and 7 bases lay outside the gene matches. Germline V gene data show CDR1 as MNHEY and CDR2 as SVGAGI. CDR3 sequence (DNA): TGTGCCAGCACCATACTAGCGGGGGGGTTGAATGAGCAGTTCTTC. This gives the protein CASTILAGGLNEQFF.

This clone came up a few times. This chain connects TRBV12-5 to TRBJ1-1; D is uncertain. The V and J ends lost 6 bases and 8 bases respectively, with 7 bases between them. Germline V gene lookup returns CDR1 LGHNT and CDR2 FRNRAP. The CDR3 is 10 amino acids. The CDR3 reads CASGDWEAFF. The CDR3 nucleotides read TGTGCTAGTGGGGACTGGGAAGCTTTCTTT.

This chain uses TRBV4-2 with TRBJ1-5; tentatively, D is TRBD1 (6 bases). CDR1 is LGHNA and CDR2 is YNFKEQ in the germline V gene. V lost 5 bases and J 4 bases, leaving 9 bases between the germline ends. This CDR3 contains 13 residues. CDR3 protein: CASSKDRNQPQHF. The DNA for the CDR3 is TGTGCCAGCAGCAAGGACAGAAATCAGCCCCAGCATTTT.

The chain has TRBV28 and TRBJ2-5, with TRBD2 matching over 9 bases. Germline V gene lookup returns CDR1 MDHEN and CDR2 SYDVKM. The CDR3 consists of 17 residues. Losses at the gene ends were 8 bases for V and 2 bases for J; bases not matched to a gene: 15. The CDR3 coding sequence is TGTGCCAGCTCTGGCCCGGGACTAGCCCTGGAGCAAGAGACCCAGTACTTC. Translation: CASSGPGLALEQETQYF.

The V and J genes are TRBV7-8 and TRBJ1-1; D is possibly TRBD1 (5 bases). Germline loops: CDR1 SGHVS, CDR2 FQNEAQ. This CDR3 region has 18 residues. V shed 5 bases and J shed 0 bases, with 22 bases lying between them. The CDR3 bases are TGTGCCAGCAGCGGAGAGGAAAGGGAGGGGCGGGTGAACACTGAAGCTTTCTTT. This encodes CASSGEEREGRVNTEAFF.

V gene TRBV5-1 combines with J gene TRBJ1-3; TRBD1 is a possible D gene (5 bases). The V gene lost 3 bases and the J gene lost 3 bases, with 13 bases spanning the gap. This CDR3 is built from 15 residues. Germline V gives CDR1 SGHRS, CDR2 YFSETQ. The CDR3 sequence: CASSYDSRFGNTIYF. The CDR3 DNA reads TGCGCCAGCAGCTACGACAGCCGGTTTGGAAACACCATATATTTT.

This clone has a single count. One end of the junction does not line up with germline, which may come from a read error. The sample contains more than one DNA sequence encoding this CDR3. The rearrangement joins TRBV5-1 to TRBJ1-1; possibly TRBD1 for D (6 bases). This CDR3 has 15 residues. In germline, CDR1 is SGHRS, CDR2 YFSETQ. The CDR3 is CASSWGRQGSSEAFF. DNA for the CDR3: TGCGCCAGCAGCTGGGGGCGGCAGGGAAGCTCTGAAGCCTTCTTT.

For the CDR3, the DNA is TGTGCCAGCCGGGACAGGGGGCCGTACGAGCAGTACTTC. This codes for CASRDRGPYEQYF. The gene calls are TRBV6-1 and TRBJ2-5, with 12 bases matching TRBD1. The J call may not be correct, given that the DNA end is closer to TRBJ2-7. Germline V gene sequence: CDR1 MNHNS, CDR2 SASEGT. The CDR3 extends over 13 amino acids.

V is TRBV4-1 and J is TRBJ2-3; 12 positions match TRBD2. V dropped 4 bases and J dropped 5; count of bases not matched to a gene: 10. CDR1 is MGHRA and CDR2 is YSYEKL in the germline V gene. The CDR3 covers 17 residues. This CDR3 reads CASSLYPLAGGQDTQYF. The CDR3, as DNA: TGCGCCAGCAGCCTTTACCCCCTAGCGGGAGGGCAAGATACGCAGTATTTT.

The chain carries TRBV7-2 and TRBJ1-1; D remains ambiguous. This CDR3 comprises 13 residues. Trimming removed 2 bases from V and 1 base from J, with 5 bases in between. Looked up from germline, CDR1 is SGHTA and CDR2 is FQGNSA. CDR3 sequence reads: CASSLYRNTEAFF. CDR3 DNA: TGTGCCAGCAGCTTATACAGGAACACTGAAGCTTTCTTT.

The chain combines TRBV5-1 with TRBJ2-2, with 7 bases matching TRBD1. The CDR3 is 17 amino acids. Germline loops: CDR1 SGHRS, CDR2 YFSETQ. Trimming cost V 4 bases and J 0 bases; bases outside gene matches: 9. The CDR3 DNA is TGCGCCAGCAGCCGCCTGACTACAGGGGCGAACACCGGGGAGCTGTTTTTT. Its protein is CASSRLTTGANTGELFF.

This clone was seen just once. The chain couples TRBV19 to TRBJ2-3; 7 bases are shared with TRBD2. Germline CDR1 and CDR2: LNHDA and SQIVND (reference sequence). V lost 7 bases to trimming and J lost 2 bases; unmatched junction nucleotides: 6. The CDR3 is 14 residues long. Written as DNA, the CDR3 is TGTGCCAGTATCGACAGCGGGGTCACAGATACGCAGTATTTT. Its protein product is CASIDSGVTDTQYF.